The 2 T cell receptor beta chains listed next were all sequenced from one sample in a study of OX40 agonist ivuxolimab in advanced cancers. Generated by immunoSEQ multiplex PCR, the TCRdb table keeps only in-frame clones and is missing some. The table includes some 82,000 clones, about 91% detected once. The sample here was CD4+ or CD8+ T cells sorted from blood, taken in a trial of the OX40 agonist ivuxolimab. The source of these receptors is an adult with an advanced solid tumor such as melanoma, head and neck, liver or kidney cancer.

The sample holds one count of this clone. The gene calls are TRBV5-1 and TRBJ1-3, with no clear D. Germline V gene sequence: CDR1 SGHRS, CDR2 YFSETQ. Trimming pared 0 bases from V and 2 bases from J, leaving 6 bases between. The CDR3 has 14 residues. As DNA, the CDR3 is TGCGCCAGCAGCTTGGGCGGAACTGGAAACACCATATATTTT. This translates into CASSLGGTGNTIYF.

The chain joins TRBV28 to TRBJ1-6; 8 positions match TRBD1. V lost 5 bases to trimming and J lost 9 bases; unmatched junction nucleotides: 6. The germline CDR1 and CDR2 sequences are MDHEN and SYDVKM. This CDR3 contains 14 residues. In DNA form, the CDR3 reads TGTGCCAGCAGTCGGACAGGGCGAGGTTCACCCCTCCACTTT. Translating gives CASSRTGRGSPLHF.